Each of the 23 T cell receptor beta chains below was sequenced from the same sample in a study of OX40 agonist ivuxolimab in advanced cancers. Assay used: immunoSEQ multiplex PCR; TCRdb lists only in-frame clones, some missing. This table has fewer than 45,000 clones, around 80% appearing once. The specimen was CD4+ or CD8+ T cells sorted from blood, collected in a trial of the OX40 agonist ivuxolimab. These receptors were obtained from an adult with an advanced solid tumor such as melanoma, head and neck, liver or kidney cancer.

The V call is TRBV5-1, the J call TRBJ2-3; 7 positions match TRBD1. The CDR3 has 16 residues. Trimming cost V 0 bases and J 5 bases; bases outside gene matches: 9. Germline lookup yields CDR1 SGHRS and CDR2 YFSETQ. The CDR3 DNA is TGCGCCAGCAGCTTGGTGGGGACAGACCGGGGAGATACGCAGTATTTT. Its protein product is CASSLVGTDRGDTQYF. Supplemented by reference TRBV5-1 and TRBJ2-3, the full variable domain reads KAGVTQTPRYLIKTRGQQVTLSCSPISGHRSVSWYQQTPGQGLQFLFEYFSETQRNKGNFPGRFSGRQFSNSRSEMNVSTLELGDSALYLCASSLVGTDRGDTQYFGPGTRLTVL.

CDR3 residues: CASRGTGTLGYTF. The CDR3 coding sequence is TGTGCCAGCAGGGGGACAGGGACTCTTGGCTACACCTTC. The chain recombines TRBV2 with TRBJ1-2, with 9 bases identical to TRBD1. J was trimmed by 7 bases and V by 6 bases; bases with no gene match: 6. Per germline, CDR1 SNHLY and CDR2 FYNNEI. The CDR3 has 13 residues.

The rearrangement joins TRBV9 to TRBJ2-3, with TRBD2 identical over 10 bases. With 0 bases clipped from V and 6 bases from J, the junction kept 7 bases outside the gene matches. Germline CDR1 SGDLS, CDR2 YYNGEE. This CDR3 is built from 16 residues. CDR3 protein: CASSVGEAGGRDTQYF. CDR3 coding DNA: TGTGCCAGCAGCGTAGGGGAAGCGGGAGGGCGGGATACGCAGTATTTT. Using reference TRBV9 and TRBJ2-3 for the parts outside the CDR3, the full variable domain is DSGVTQTPKHLITATGQRVTLRCSPRSGDLSVYWYQQSLDQGLQFLIQYYNGEERAKGNILERFSAQQFPDLHSELNLSSLELGDSALYFCASSVGEAGGRDTQYFGPGTRLTVL.

The V and J genes are TRBV4-1 and TRBJ1-3; D is unclear. The ends were cut back, 0 bases at V and 0 bases at J, with 12 bases in the middle. The CDR3 covers 17 residues. Germline V gene sequence: CDR1 MGHRA, CDR2 YSYEKL. Here the CDR3 DNA reads TGCGCCAGCAGCCAAGATACCGGACCGTACTCTGGAAACACCATATATTTT. The encoded protein is CASSQDTGPYSGNTIYF.

The CDR3 protein is CASSKGQGIIGTEAFF. The DNA of the CDR3 is TGTGCCAGCAGTAAGGGACAGGGGATCATCGGGACTGAAGCTTTCTTT. The chain employs TRBV28 and TRBJ1-1; the match to TRBD1 covers 10 bases. Germline V lookup: CDR1 MDHEN, CDR2 SYDVKM. This CDR3 is 16 amino acids long. Trimming removed 5 bases from V and 5 bases from J; junction bases left unmatched: 11.

As DNA, the CDR3 is TGTGCCAGTAGCTGGGGGCCTGGGACTGAAGCTTTCTTT. Residues: CASSWGPGTEAFF. V and J are TRBV19 and TRBJ1-1; D may be TRBD1 (6 bases). Per germline, CDR1 LNHDA and CDR2 SQIVND (reference sequence). The CDR3 extends over 13 amino acids. The V end lost 6 bases, the J end lost 5 bases, and 13 bases lay between the germline ends.

The genes are TRBV5-8 and TRBJ1-2; 12 nucleotides agree with TRBD1. CDR1 is SGHTS, CDR2 YDEGEE, per germline. The V and J ends lost 3 bases and 7 bases, in that order; junction bases with no gene match: 4. The CDR3 runs to 14 residues. For the CDR3, the DNA is TGTGCCAGCAGCTGGGACAGGGGGCGTCTTGGCTACACCTTC. Translating gives CASSWDRGRLGYTF. Full variable domain (missing parts from reference TRBV5-8 and TRBJ1-2): EAGVTQSPTHLIKTRGQQATLRCSPISGHTSVYWYQQALGLGLQFLLWYDEGEERNRGNFPPRFSGRQFPNYSSELNVNALELEDSALYLCASSWDRGRLGYTFGSGTRLTVV.

This chain uses TRBV5-6 with TRBJ2-3; 9 bases are a match to TRBD2. The J segment lost 4 bases and the V segment lost 4 bases, leaving 4 bases of the junction unmatched. The CDR3 contains 14 residues. Germline-derived CDR1 and CDR2 are SGHDT and YYEEEE. The CDR3 DNA sequence: TGTGCCAGCAGCACGGGGACTAGCCCAGATACGCAGTATTTT. Its protein is CASSTGTSPDTQYF.

V is TRBV29-1 and J is TRBJ2-1, with D hard to call. Germline V gene data show CDR1 as SQVTM and CDR2 as ANQGSEA. There are 13 residues in the CDR3. V was pared by 8 bases and J by 2 bases, with 13 bases between. In nucleotides, the CDR3 is TGCAGCTGCCTTAGACCAACCTACAATGAGCAGTTCTTC. Amino acids: CSCLRPTYNEQFF.

As DNA, the CDR3 is TGTGCCAGCAGCTTAGGTGGGAACCGCTTAAGCACAGATACGCAGTATTTT. Translated: CASSLGGNRLSTDTQYF. The chain carries TRBV7-9 and TRBJ2-3; no clear D gene. The CDR3 spans 17 residues. V was shortened by 1 base and J by 0 bases, with 14 bases between the two germline ends. CDR1 is SEHNR, CDR2 FQNEAQ, per germline (reference sequence).

A word on this clone: Its ends do not fully match the called genes, so a read error is possible. The V call is TRBV6-6, the J call TRBJ1-2; D uncertain. This CDR3 is built from 13 residues. In germline, CDR1 is MNHNY, CDR2 SVGAGI (reference sequence). CDR3 DNA sequence: TGTGCCAGCAGTTACTCGATCCTCTATGGCTGCACCTTC. This codes for CASSYSILYGCTF.

V gene TRBV27 combines with J gene TRBJ1-2; no clear D. Germline-derived CDR1 and CDR2 are MNHEY and SMNVEV (reference sequence). Trimming took 4 bases from V and 5 from J, leaving 11 bases between them. There are 13 residues in the CDR3. Here the CDR3 reads CASSWADSYGYTF. The DNA for the CDR3 is TGTGCCAGCAGTTGGGCTGATTCTTATGGCTACACCTTC.

The genes are TRBV10-2 and TRBJ1-1, with TRBD1 as a possible D gene (6 bases). The CDR3 loop spans 15 amino acids. V dropped 3 bases and J dropped 5 bases, with 16 bases sitting between them. CDR1 is WSHSY and CDR2 is SAAADI in the germline V gene. Written as DNA, the CDR3 is TGCGCCAGCAGTGACCGTGCAGGGGAAAATACTGAAGCTTTCTTT. The encoded protein is CASSDRAGENTEAFF.

This sequence joins TRBV7-2 and TRBJ2-5; D uncertain. The J call is in doubt because the DNA end fits TRBJ2-7 better. This CDR3 is built from 15 residues. Germline-derived CDR1 and CDR2 are SGHTA and FQGNSA. CDR3 loop: CASSLVGSVSYEQYF. The CDR3 DNA reads TGTGCCAGCAGCTTAGTAGGGTCGGTTTCCTACGAGCAGTACTTC.

The chain links TRBV7-9 to TRBJ1-5; D is undetermined. The germline V gene encodes CDR1 SEHNR and CDR2 FQNEAQ (reference sequence). Between the trimmed V and J ends, which lost 5 bases and 6 bases, there was a span of 14 bases. The CDR3 loop spans 14 amino acids. CDR3 in DNA: TGTGCCAGCAGCCCGGACTTGTGGAGTCAGCCCCAGCATTTT. Residues: CASSPDLWSQPQHF. Supplemented by reference TRBV7-9 and TRBJ1-5, the full variable domain reads DTGVSQNPRHKITKRGQNVTFRCDPISEHNRLYWYRQTLGQGPEFLTYFQNEAQLEKSRLLSDRFSAERPKGSFSTLEIQRTEQGDSAMYLCASSPDLWSQPQHFGDGTRLSIL.

This clone has only one observation. The chain uses TRBV5-4 and TRBJ2-5, with D possibly matching TRBD1 (6 bases). V shed 1 base and J shed 2 bases, with 9 bases lying between them. The CDR3 is 14 amino acids. The germline V gene encodes CDR1 SGHNT and CDR2 YYREEE (reference sequence). CDR3 DNA: TGTGCCAGCAGCTTGCGCAGGGGACAAGAGACCCAGTACTTC. As protein: CASSLRRGQETQYF.

The chain links TRBV5-1 to TRBJ1-6; the match to TRBD1 covers 12 bases. The germline V gene encodes CDR1 SGHRS and CDR2 YFSETQ. This CDR3 spans 17 amino acids. With 4 bases clipped from V and 6 bases from J, the junction kept 8 bases outside the gene matches. The CDR3 loop is CASSGGTGGIFNSPLHF. For the CDR3, the DNA is TGCGCCAGCAGCGGAGGGACAGGGGGCATATTTAATTCACCCCTCCACTTT.

The V call is TRBV5-1, the J call TRBJ2-7; 10 nucleotides match TRBD1. The CDR3 has 15 residues. Germline lookup yields CDR1 SGHRS and CDR2 YFSETQ. Losses at the gene ends were 3 bases for V and 6 bases for J; bases not matched to a gene: 9. CDR3 residues: CASSSTTGGRSEQYF. The CDR3 bases are TGCGCCAGCAGCTCGACGACAGGGGGCAGGTCCGAGCAGTACTTC.

The V gene is TRBV2, the J gene TRBJ2-1; D unclear. The CDR3 loop spans 10 amino acids. Germline CDR1 SNHLY, CDR2 FYNNEI. The V gene lost 7 bases and the J gene lost 8 bases, with 6 bases spanning the gap. The CDR3 region has the DNA TGTGCCAGCAAGATGGATGAGCAGTTCTTC. Translating it yields CASKMDEQFF.

The chain links TRBV6-5 to TRBJ2-7, with TRBD1 identical over 7 bases. The CDR3 has 14 residues. The V gene end was trimmed by 5 bases and the J gene end by 0 bases; junction bases not matched to a gene: 4. Germline V gene sequence: CDR1 MNHEY, CDR2 SVGAGI. CDR3 sequence: CASSPTGISYEQYF. The CDR3 bases are TGTGCCAGCAGTCCGACAGGGATCTCCTACGAGCAGTACTTC.

This clone showed up just a few times. The chain is built from TRBV19 and TRBJ1-1; D is unresolved. Looked up from germline, CDR1 is LNHDA and CDR2 is SQIVND (reference sequence). V was trimmed by 5 bases and J by 1 base, leaving 17 bases between them. This CDR3 spans 16 amino acids. CDR3 sequence reads: CASSPLGEKGNTEAFF. The CDR3 bases are TGTGCCAGTAGTCCACTCGGGGAGAAGGGGAACACTGAAGCTTTCTTT.

V usage is TRBV5-4 and J usage is TRBJ2-3, with 11 positions matching TRBD2. Germline-derived CDR1 and CDR2 are SGHNT and YYREEE (reference sequence). The V segment lost 4 bases and the J segment 3 bases; nucleotides outside the gene matches: 4. The CDR3 has 15 residues. The CDR3 DNA reads as TGTGCCAGCAGCCTCTTAGCGGGAGGGACAGATACGCAGTATTTT. It codes for CASSLLAGGTDTQYF.

The rearrangement joins TRBV21-1 to TRBJ1-1; the listed D gene, TRBD1, was not tested against the DNA. TRBV21-1 is assigned pseudogene status. This CDR3 has 15 residues. The CDR3 DNA reads TGTGCCAGCAGCAAACGACGACAGTTCCAGTGTGAAGCTTTCTTT. Translated: CASSKRRQFQCEAFF.